This passage covers 3 T cell receptor beta chains from one sample sequenced in a study of human T cells and chemical hapten exposure. Time point indicated: patch test 2, 6 weeks after DPC sensitization. Sample treatment: therapeutic diphenylcyclopropenone sensitization with weekly scalp DPC. TCRdb itself ran the RACE reads through MiXCR, one entry per CDR3 protein. The sample shows 110,000 or so distinct CDR3 sequences, roughly a tenth of them seen only once. Sequences were derived from whole blood, sampled in connection with sensitization to the hapten diphenylcyclopropenone (DPC). All receptors come from a woman in her 40s with alopecia areata. Some clones in this sample may be carry-over from other donors' samples.

CDR3 region: CATSRDLGEGETQYF. Written as DNA, the CDR3 is TGTGCCACCAGCAGAGATTTGGGGGAGGGGGAGACCCAGTACTTC. V gene TRBV15 combines with J gene TRBJ2-5, with 7 positions matching TRBD2. The CDR3 is 15 residues long. CDR1 LNHNV and CDR2 YYDKDF come from the germline V gene (reference sequence). With 0 bases clipped from V and 5 bases from J, the junction kept 6 bases outside the gene matches.

This clonotype has ten or more counts. This chain uses TRBV20-1 with TRBJ1-6; TRBD1 might be the D (5 bases). V was pared by 1 base and J by 8 bases, with 15 bases between. Germline CDR1 is DFQATT and CDR2 is SNEGSKA (reference sequence). CDR3 length: 15 residues. CDR3 region: CSARARGKAHSPLHF. The CDR3 DNA follows: TGCAGTGCTAGAGCGAGGGGTAAAGCACATTCACCCCTCCACTTT.

This clonotype was seen repeatedly, ten times or more. The chain is built from TRBV6-6 and TRBJ1-6; perhaps TRBD1 as D (5 bases). Germline CDR1 MNHNY, CDR2 SVGAGI (reference sequence). Trimming removed 6 bases from V and 7 bases from J, with 10 bases in between. The CDR3 spans 13 residues. The CDR3 reads CASRGEGNSPLHF. The CDR3 DNA reads TGTGCCAGCAGAGGGGAAGGGAATTCACCCCTCCACTTT.